The entry that follows covers one TCR beta chain sequence. Germline values: CDR1 PRHDT, CDR2 FYEKMQ (reference sequence). There are 13 residues in the CDR3. V was pared by 5 bases and J by 10 bases, with 5 bases of the junction left unmatched. The data were obtained in a study of blood T cell repertoires in COVID-19. Study details: The United States, Italy and Spain were the sources of the acute and convalescent COVID-19 samples. The cDNA or gDNA used as material had been derived from T cells, B-cell-depleted T cells, or PBMCs.

How the authors handled the data: Estimates of nucleated cell counts were drawn from the amplification of reference gene primers. The assay was immunoSEQ multiplex PCR, and TCRdb's table has in-frame clones only and misses some. D and trimming were read from the DNA, whereas the V and J calls and clone size are those reported in that table. Here the sample spans roughly 100,000 clones, 70% to 90% being singletons. Sequencing input: peripheral blood. The chain carries TRBV13 and TRBJ1-6; 7 bases match TRBD1. This clonotype was sampled from a man aged 50 to 59 with active COVID-19. CDR3 nucleotide sequence: TGTGCCAGCAGCCTCGGGACAGACTCACCCCTCCACTTT. This sequence encodes CASSLGTDSPLHF.